The 11 T cell receptor beta chains reported below all come from one sample, sequenced in a study of cytomegalovirus exposure and HLA in healthy donors. With 60 Vbeta and 13 Jbeta primers, the PCR was carried out. Here immunoSEQ multiplex PCR was the method, and the copy in TCRdb shows in-frame clones only, minus some. The table has about 160,000 clones, 80% seen once. Sequences were obtained from PBMCs. All receptors derive from a male donor in good health and CMV-seropositive.

This rearrangement joins TRBV14 to TRBJ1-5; 7 nucleotides match TRBD1. Germline-derived CDR1 and CDR2 are SGHDN and FVKESK. The J segment lost 3 bases and the V segment lost 5 bases, leaving 10 bases of the junction unmatched. The CDR3 runs 16 residues. The DNA of the CDR3 is TGTGCCAGCAGCTTCACGAGACAGGGTAACAATCAGCCCCAGCATTTT. Protein product: CASSFTRQGNNQPQHF.

The V call is TRBV6-5, the J call TRBJ1-5; 8 nucleotides agree with TRBD1. Germline assignment: CDR1 MNHEY and CDR2 SVGAGI. This CDR3 spans 16 amino acids. V trimming: 4 bases; J trimming: 6 bases; junction bases outside the gene matches: 11. The CDR3: CASSSIAGGRGQPQHF. CDR3 sequence (DNA): TGTGCCAGCAGTTCGATCGCAGGGGGCCGAGGTCAGCCCCAGCATTTT.

The gene calls are TRBV7-9 and TRBJ2-1, with 14 bases identical to TRBD2. The junction had 2 bases not matched to a gene; V was cut back by 5 bases and J by 5 bases. The CDR3 is 15 residues long. In germline, CDR1 is SEHNR, CDR2 FQNEAQ (reference sequence). CDR3 DNA sequence: TGTGCCAGCAGCCCGGGACTAGCGGGAGACAATGAGCAGTTCTTC. Amino acids: CASSPGLAGDNEQFF. Filled out from reference TRBV7-9 and TRBJ2-1, the complete variable domain reads DTGVSQNPRHKITKRGQNVTFRCDPISEHNRLYWYRQTLGQGPEFLTYFQNEAQLEKSRLLSDRFSAERPKGSFSTLEIQRTEQGDSAMYLCASSPGLAGDNEQFFGPGTRLTVL.

V and J are TRBV30 and TRBJ2-3; D possibly corresponds to TRBD2 (6 bases). The CDR3 contains 14 residues. Germline V CDR1 and CDR2: GTSNPN, SVGIG (reference sequence). The V and J ends lost 3 bases and 6 bases respectively, with 16 bases between them. The CDR3, as DNA: TGTGCCTGGAGCCCATCACGGGGGTTCGATACGCAGTATTTT. It yields the protein CAWSPSRGFDTQYF.

V and J are TRBV6-4 and TRBJ1-2, with TRBD1 matching over 9 bases. CDR1 MRHNA and CDR2 SNTAGT come from the germline V gene. The CDR3 extends over 14 amino acids. V dropped 5 bases and J dropped 7; count of bases not matched to a gene: 8. The CDR3 sequence is CASSPGQGVSGYTF. The CDR3 DNA is TGTGCCAGCAGTCCGGGACAGGGAGTTTCTGGCTACACCTTC.

V is TRBV28 and J is TRBJ2-1; 8 bases are a match to TRBD2. CDR1 and CDR2 (germline): MDHEN, SYDVKM. V lost 4 bases to trimming and J lost 6 bases; unmatched junction nucleotides: 2. CDR3 length: 13 residues. The CDR3 coding sequence is TGTGCCAGCAGTTCCGCGGGGGGCAATGAGCAGTTCTTC. Translation gives CASSSAGGNEQFF.

The rearrangement uses TRBV9 and TRBJ2-7; D perhaps matches TRBD2 (6 bases). The V and J ends lost 0 bases and 5 bases respectively, with 12 bases between them. The length of the CDR3 is 14 residues. Germline CDR1 and CDR2: SGDLS and YYNGEE. The CDR3 DNA follows: TGTGCCAGCAGCGTAGGGGCGGGAAGGGACGAGCAGTACTTC. This translates into CASSVGAGRDEQYF.

The rearrangement joins TRBV18 to TRBJ2-3, with D uncertain. CDR3 length: 15 residues. Germline CDR1 reads KGHSH; CDR2 reads LQKENI. V was trimmed by 6 bases and J by 0 bases, leaving 13 bases between them. The CDR3 spells CASSSRVTSTDTQYF. The CDR3 nucleotides read TGTGCCAGCTCGTCAAGAGTTACTAGCACAGATACGCAGTATTTT.

V gene TRBV7-6 combines with J gene TRBJ2-2; D unresolved. CDR1 is SGHVS and CDR2 is FNYEAQ in the germline V gene. Trimming took off 3 bases at V and 5 bases at J, with 4 bases between the two ends. The CDR3 loop spans 12 amino acids. The CDR3, as DNA: TGTGCCAGCAGCTTCCAAACCGGGGAGCTGTTTTTT. Protein sequence: CASSFQTGELFF.

CDR3 in amino acids: CASSVGVTGELFF. Written as DNA, the CDR3 is TGTGCCAGCAGCGTAGGAGTCACCGGGGAGCTGTTTTTT. This chain joins TRBV9 and TRBJ2-2; D not certain. Germline V gene sequence: CDR1 SGDLS, CDR2 YYNGEE. V lost 0 bases and J 4 bases, leaving 4 bases between the germline ends. The CDR3 runs to 13 residues.

This clone was recorded a few times. This chain uses TRBV6-5 with TRBJ2-7; 9 bases are a match to TRBD1. CDR1 and CDR2 from the germline V gene are MNHEY and SVGAGI. V trimming: 6 bases; J trimming: 1 base; junction bases outside the gene matches: 7. This CDR3 spans 15 amino acids. The DNA for the CDR3 is TGTGCCAGCAGGAGGACAGGGGACAGATCCTACGAGCAGTACTTC. As protein: CASRRTGDRSYEQYF.